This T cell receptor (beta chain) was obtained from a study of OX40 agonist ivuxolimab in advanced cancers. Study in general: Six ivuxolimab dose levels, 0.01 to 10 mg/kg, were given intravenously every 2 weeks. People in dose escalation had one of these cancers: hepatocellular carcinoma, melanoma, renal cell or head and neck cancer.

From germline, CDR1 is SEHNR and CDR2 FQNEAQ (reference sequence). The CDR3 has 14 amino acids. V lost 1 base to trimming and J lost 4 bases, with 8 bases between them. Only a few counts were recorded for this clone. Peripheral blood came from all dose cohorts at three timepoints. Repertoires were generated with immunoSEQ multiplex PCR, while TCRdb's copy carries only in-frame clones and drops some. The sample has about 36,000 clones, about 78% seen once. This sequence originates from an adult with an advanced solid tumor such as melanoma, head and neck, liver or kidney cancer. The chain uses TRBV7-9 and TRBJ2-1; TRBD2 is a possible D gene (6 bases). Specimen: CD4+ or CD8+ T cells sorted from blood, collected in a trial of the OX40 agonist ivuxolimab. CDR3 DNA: TGTGCCAGCAGCTTAGGGGGGGTTTACAATGAGCAGTTCTTC. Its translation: CASSLGGVYNEQFF. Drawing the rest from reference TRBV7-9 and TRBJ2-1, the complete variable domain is DTGVSQNPRHKITKRGQNVTFRCDPISEHNRLYWYRQTLGQGPEFLTYFQNEAQLEKSRLLSDRFSAERPKGSFSTLEIQRTEQGDSAMYLCASSLGGVYNEQFFGPGTRLTVL.